This T cell receptor (beta chain) stems from a study of T cell responses to AZD1222 COVID-19 vaccine. Trimming removed 5 bases from V and 8 bases from J, with 9 bases in between. Germline V gene lookup returns CDR1 SNHLY and CDR2 FYNNEI. This CDR3 region has 12 residues. The assay was immunoSEQ multiplex PCR, and TCRdb's table has in-frame clones only and misses some. The data show about 150,000 clones, nearly 90% seen once. The sample was peripheral blood, taken on day 0 of AZD1222 vaccination. The J gene is TRBJ1-4, the V gene TRBV2; TRBD1 is a possible D gene (6 bases). The receptor was isolated from an adult in good health. Here the CDR3 reads CASSYDREKLFF. CDR3 sequence (DNA): TGTGCCAGCAGTTACGACAGGGAAAAACTGTTTTTT.